This T cell receptor beta chain was identified during a study of shared clonotypes between healthy human individuals. With V trimmed by 7 bases and J by 2 bases, 11 bases remained unmatched. The CDR3 spans 16 residues. The germline CDR1 and CDR2 sequences are KGHSH and LQKENI. Measured with immunoSEQ multiplex PCR; TCRdb has only the in-frame clones, and not every one. The sample carries under 1,900,000 clones, about 98.5% recorded once. CD45RA-negative memory and CD45RA+ naive subsets were split from the CD4+ cells. This TCR was sampled from a man younger than 45 in good health. Input material: naive CD4+ T cells sorted from blood. As for subset: CD45RA+ positively selected. The gene calls are TRBV18 and TRBJ2-3; 8 nucleotides match TRBD2. CDR3 protein: CASFTVWREDTDTQYF. CDR3 in DNA: TGTGCCAGCTTCACCGTATGGCGGGAGGACACAGATACGCAGTATTTT.